This is a list of T cell receptor beta chains from one sample in a study of tumour-infiltrating T cells in Burkitt lymphoma. Sequencing was performed with immunoSEQ multiplex PCR; in TCRdb, only in-frame clones are kept and a portion is missing. The data hold 7,000 or so clones, with about 17% observed a single time. The specimen was tumor tissue. Receptors were obtained from a human donor with diffuse large B-cell lymphoma. Each CDR3 is given with its conserved first and last residue. The order of the fields is V gene, clone size, J gene, D gene, CDR3 DNA, CDR3 protein. A D gene is named only where the DNA matches it firmly. Clone size is given for some rows only: seen once, a few or many times, or a class if the clone is expanded.

v_gene: TRBV7-9
abundance: few
j_gene: TRBJ2-1
d_gene: TRBD2
CDR3nt: TGTGCCAGCAGCTCCAGCGGGAGGAATGAGCAGTTCTTC
CDR3aa: CASSSSGRNEQFF

v_gene: TRBV27
abundance: .
j_gene: TRBJ2-1
d_gene: .
CDR3nt: TGTGCCAGCAGTTTATTTGGGTTGAGCTCCTACAATGAGCAGTTCTTC
CDR3aa: CASSLFGLSSYNEQFF

v_gene: TRBV9
abundance: .
j_gene: TRBJ2-1
d_gene: .
CDR3nt: TGTGCCAGCAGCGTAGAAGGGTCCTTTCCCTACAATGAGCAGTTCTTC
CDR3aa: CASSVEGSFPYNEQFF

v_gene: TRBV7-2
abundance: few
j_gene: TRBJ1-5
d_gene: .
CDR3nt: TGTGCCAGCAGCTTATTTGGGGGGCGCAATCAGCCCCAGCATTTT
CDR3aa: CASSLFGGRNQPQHF

v_gene: TRBV15
abundance: medium-sized
j_gene: TRBJ1-1
d_gene: .
CDR3nt: TGTGCCACCAGCAGAGATCTGGGGGTGAGCACTGAAGCTTTCTTT
CDR3aa: CATSRDLGVSTEAFF

v_gene: TRBV27
abundance: .
j_gene: TRBJ2-7
d_gene: .
CDR3nt: TGTGCCAGCAGTTTCACTACCTCCTACGAGCAGTACTTC
CDR3aa: CASSFTTSYEQYF

v_gene: TRBV4-1
abundance: few
j_gene: TRBJ2-2
d_gene: TRBD2
CDR3nt: TGCGCCAGCAGCCAAGTTGGGGGACTAGAGATAACCGGGGAGCTGTTTTTT
CDR3aa: CASSQVGGLEITGELFF

v_gene: TRBV5-1
abundance: .
j_gene: TRBJ2-1
d_gene: TRBD2
CDR3nt: TGCGCCAGCAGCATAGGACTAGCGGGAGAGTCCTACAATGAGCAGTTCTTC
CDR3aa: CASSIGLAGESYNEQFF

v_gene: TRBV7-2
abundance: .
j_gene: TRBJ2-7
d_gene: .
CDR3nt: TGTGCCAGCAGCTTAATGGGACCCGCTTCCCACTACGAGCAGTACTTC
CDR3aa: CASSLMGPASHYEQYF

v_gene: TRBV28
abundance: .
j_gene: TRBJ1-1
d_gene: .
CDR3nt: TGTGCCAGCCTCCTCAGGGCAGGGATGCACACTGAAGCTTTCTTT
CDR3aa: CASLLRAGMHTEAFF

v_gene: TRBV28
abundance: .
j_gene: TRBJ2-7
d_gene: .
CDR3nt: TGTGCCAGCAGTTCCCTGAGAGGCGAGCAGTACTTC
CDR3aa: CASSSLRGEQYF

v_gene: TRBV19
abundance: .
j_gene: TRBJ1-2
d_gene: .
CDR3nt: TGTGCCAGTAGTGACCCATGGACCTTC
CDR3aa: CASSDPWTF

v_gene: TRBV27
abundance: .
j_gene: TRBJ1-6
d_gene: .
CDR3nt: TGTGCCAGCAGTTTAGCATTATCTGATTCACCCCTCCACTTT
CDR3aa: CASSLALSDSPLHF

v_gene: TRBV18
abundance: .
j_gene: TRBJ2-1
d_gene: TRBD2
CDR3nt: TGTGCCAGCTCACCCCCGGGACTAGCAACGCAGTTCTTC
CDR3aa: CASSPPGLATQFF

v_gene: TRBV5-4
abundance: few
j_gene: TRBJ2-1
d_gene: TRBD1
CDR3nt: TGTGCCAGCAGACTAGGGACAGGTTCCTACAATGAGCAGTTCTTC
CDR3aa: CASRLGTGSYNEQFF

v_gene: TRBV19
abundance: .
j_gene: TRBJ1-5
d_gene: TRBD1
CDR3nt: TGTGCCAGTAGTGCCGGGACAGGGGGGCATCAGCCCCAGCATTTT
CDR3aa: CASSAGTGGHQPQHF

v_gene: TRBV10-2
abundance: .
j_gene: TRBJ2-7
d_gene: .
CDR3nt: TGCGCCAGCAAAGCCCTCTCCTACGAGCAGTACTTC
CDR3aa: CASKALSYEQYF

v_gene: TRBV29-1
abundance: .
j_gene: TRBJ2-3
d_gene: .
CDR3nt: TGCAGCGTTGTGGCTTCACCAGATACGCAGTATTTT
CDR3aa: CSVVASPDTQYF

v_gene: TRBV7-9
abundance: few
j_gene: TRBJ2-3
d_gene: .
CDR3nt: TGTGCCAGCAGCTTAGCGGCTAGCACAGATACGCAGTATTTT
CDR3aa: CASSLAASTDTQYF

v_gene: TRBV4-2
abundance: .
j_gene: TRBJ2-1
d_gene: TRBD2
CDR3nt: TGTGCCAGCAGCTGGACTAGCGGGAGTCAGGGCAATGAGCAGTTCTTC
CDR3aa: CASSWTSGSQGNEQFF

v_gene: TRBV7-9
abundance: few
j_gene: TRBJ2-5
d_gene: .
CDR3nt: TGTGCCAGCAGCTTAGCCGGAGGGGTCGAGACCCAGTACTTC
CDR3aa: CASSLAGGVETQYF

v_gene: TRBV29-1
abundance: .
j_gene: TRBJ1-2
d_gene: .
CDR3nt: TGCAGCGCGCCTGGGGGAGAACAAGGCTACACCTTC
CDR3aa: CSAPGGEQGYTF

v_gene: TRBV4-1
abundance: .
j_gene: TRBJ1-4
d_gene: .
CDR3nt: TGCGCCAGCAGCCATGCGCATGGGCAAACTAATGAAAAACTGTTTTTT
CDR3aa: CASSHAHGQTNEKLFF

v_gene: TRBV9
abundance: .
j_gene: TRBJ2-7
d_gene: TRBD1
CDR3nt: TGTGCCAGCAGTGAGACCCCAAGGACAGGATTATACGAGCAGTACTTC
CDR3aa: CASSETPRTGLYEQYF

v_gene: TRBV6-1
abundance: .
j_gene: TRBJ1-1
d_gene: .
CDR3nt: TGTGCCAGCAGTGACTACGGGGGGATGAACACTGAAGCTTTCTTT
CDR3aa: CASSDYGGMNTEAFF

v_gene: TRBV6-6
abundance: .
j_gene: TRBJ1-5
d_gene: .
CDR3nt: TGTGCCAGCAGTACCGGTCAGTTTAGCAATCAGCCCCAGCATTTT
CDR3aa: CASSTGQFSNQPQHF

v_gene: TRBV2
abundance: few
j_gene: TRBJ2-7
d_gene: .
CDR3nt: TGTGCCAGCAGCTCCTTTTGGGAGCAGTACTTC
CDR3aa: CASSSFWEQYF

v_gene: TRBV6-6
abundance: .
j_gene: TRBJ1-2
d_gene: .
CDR3nt: TGTGCCAGCAGTTACGGACCCCGGGAAGGCAACTATGGCTACACCTTC
CDR3aa: CASSYGPREGNYGYTF

v_gene: TRBV4-2
abundance: few
j_gene: TRBJ2-7
d_gene: .
CDR3nt: TGTGCCAGCAGCCAAGCCATCACCTACGAGCAGTACTTC
CDR3aa: CASSQAITYEQYF

v_gene: TRBV6-1
abundance: few
j_gene: TRBJ2-1
d_gene: .
CDR3nt: TGTGCCAGCAGTACCACTCAGGACACTGAGCAGTTCTTC
CDR3aa: CASSTTQDTEQFF

v_gene: TRBV11-2
abundance: few
j_gene: TRBJ2-7
d_gene: .
CDR3nt: TGTGCCAGCAGCTTAAACAGGATGAACTCCTACGAGCAGTACTTC
CDR3aa: CASSLNRMNSYEQYF

v_gene: TRBV10-3
abundance: few
j_gene: TRBJ2-1
d_gene: TRBD2
CDR3nt: TGTGCCATCAGTGGGTCTAGCGGAGCCGAGCAGTTCTTC
CDR3aa: CAISGSSGAEQFF

v_gene: TRBV29-1
abundance: .
j_gene: TRBJ1-2
d_gene: .
CDR3nt: TGCAGCGTTGTACCGTGGGGAGCTAACTATGGCTACACCTTC
CDR3aa: CSVVPWGANYGYTF

v_gene: TRBV6-5
abundance: few
j_gene: TRBJ1-5
d_gene: .
CDR3nt: TGTGCCAGCAGCTACTACGCTGGGGGCAATCAGCCCCAGCATTTT
CDR3aa: CASSYYAGGNQPQHF

v_gene: TRBV4-2
abundance: few
j_gene: TRBJ2-7
d_gene: .
CDR3nt: TGTGCCAGCAGCCAAGGACAGGCCTACGAGCAGTACTTC
CDR3aa: CASSQGQAYEQYF

v_gene: TRBV6-1
abundance: few
j_gene: TRBJ2-7
d_gene: .
CDR3nt: TGTGCCAGCAGTGAAGCTATCCAGGGGCTCCTCTACGAGCAGTACTTC
CDR3aa: CASSEAIQGLLYEQYF

v_gene: TRBV28
abundance: few
j_gene: TRBJ2-2
d_gene: .
CDR3nt: TGTGCCAGCAGTTCCTCAGGGACCGCCACTGGGGAGCTGTTTTTT
CDR3aa: CASSSSGTATGELFF

v_gene: TRBV27
abundance: once
j_gene: TRBJ2-5
d_gene: TRBD1
CDR3nt: TGTGCCAGCAGTTTATTTTCCCGGACAGGGTCGGAGACCCAGTACTTC
CDR3aa: CASSLFSRTGSETQYF

v_gene: TRBV18
abundance: .
j_gene: TRBJ2-5
d_gene: TRBD2
CDR3nt: TGTGCCAGCTCCACTAGCGGGCTCCAAGAGACCCAGTACTTC
CDR3aa: CASSTSGLQETQYF

v_gene: TRBV18
abundance: .
j_gene: TRBJ2-5
d_gene: .
CDR3nt: TGTGCCAGCTCACCCCCGGAGGGCTTGGCGGAGACCCAGTACTTC
CDR3aa: CASSPPEGLAETQYF

v_gene: TRBV6-5
abundance: .
j_gene: TRBJ2-1
d_gene: TRBD2
CDR3nt: TGTGCCAGCAGTTACGTAGCGGGAGGGCCAGATGAGCAGTTCTTC
CDR3aa: CASSYVAGGPDEQFF

v_gene: TRBV28
abundance: few
j_gene: TRBJ1-4
d_gene: .
CDR3nt: TGTGCCAGCAGTCCTTGGCCAACTAATGAAAAACTGTTTTTT
CDR3aa: CASSPWPTNEKLFF

v_gene: TRBV6-5
abundance: .
j_gene: TRBJ2-4
d_gene: TRBD2
CDR3nt: TGTGCCAGCAGCGGACTAGCGGGGGCGGGGGTTCAGTACTTC
CDR3aa: CASSGLAGAGVQYF

v_gene: TRBV2
abundance: few
j_gene: TRBJ2-3
d_gene: .
CDR3nt: TGTGCCAGCAGTGAGTCCAGGGGAGGCGATACGCAGTATTTT
CDR3aa: CASSESRGGDTQYF

v_gene: TRBV7-3
abundance: few
j_gene: TRBJ2-2
d_gene: TRBD1
CDR3nt: TGTGCCAGCAGTCCGGACAGGGGGCGCGCCGGGGAGCTGTTTTTT
CDR3aa: CASSPDRGRAGELFF

v_gene: TRBV27
abundance: few
j_gene: TRBJ2-6
d_gene: .
CDR3nt: TGTGCCAGCAGTTTATCACGCGGGGCTGGGGCCAACGTCCTGACTTTC
CDR3aa: CASSLSRGAGANVLTF

v_gene: TRBV2
abundance: .
j_gene: TRBJ2-5
d_gene: TRBD2
CDR3nt: TGTGCCAGCAGCCCGTCCGCTAGCGGGATCGGGACCCAGTACTTC
CDR3aa: CASSPSASGIGTQYF

v_gene: TRBV2
abundance: .
j_gene: TRBJ2-5
d_gene: .
CDR3nt: TGTGCCAGCAGTGTTGGGGCGGAGACCCAGTACTTC
CDR3aa: CASSVGAETQYF

v_gene: TRBV28
abundance: few
j_gene: TRBJ1-2
d_gene: TRBD1
CDR3nt: TGTGCCAGCAGCCTGGACAGGGCAGGTCGAGGCTACACCTTC
CDR3aa: CASSLDRAGRGYTF

v_gene: TRBV2
abundance: .
j_gene: TRBJ2-1
d_gene: .
CDR3nt: TGTGCCAGCAGTGATCCAGGGGAGCAGTTCTTC
CDR3aa: CASSDPGEQFF

v_gene: TRBV5-4
abundance: .
j_gene: TRBJ2-6
d_gene: .
CDR3nt: TGTGCCAGCATGATCGTCTCTGGGGCCAACGTCCTGACTTTC
CDR3aa: CASMIVSGANVLTF

v_gene: TRBV19
abundance: .
j_gene: TRBJ1-5
d_gene: .
CDR3nt: TGTGCCAGTAGTATGGGGGGAAGCATCAAGGCCCAGCATTTT
CDR3aa: CASSMGGSIKAQHF

v_gene: TRBV6-6
abundance: few
j_gene: TRBJ1-5
d_gene: TRBD1
CDR3nt: TGTGCCAGCAGTTCAGAACAGGGGGGCAATCAGCCCCAGCATTTT
CDR3aa: CASSSEQGGNQPQHF

v_gene: TRBV18
abundance: few
j_gene: TRBJ1-2
d_gene: .
CDR3nt: TGTGCCAGCTCACTGGCGGGAATCGGCTACACCTTC
CDR3aa: CASSLAGIGYTF

v_gene: TRBV7-8
abundance: .
j_gene: TRBJ1-1
d_gene: .
CDR3nt: TGTGCCAGCACAGACCGGGATCCCGCTGAAGCTTTCTTT
CDR3aa: CASTDRDPAEAFF